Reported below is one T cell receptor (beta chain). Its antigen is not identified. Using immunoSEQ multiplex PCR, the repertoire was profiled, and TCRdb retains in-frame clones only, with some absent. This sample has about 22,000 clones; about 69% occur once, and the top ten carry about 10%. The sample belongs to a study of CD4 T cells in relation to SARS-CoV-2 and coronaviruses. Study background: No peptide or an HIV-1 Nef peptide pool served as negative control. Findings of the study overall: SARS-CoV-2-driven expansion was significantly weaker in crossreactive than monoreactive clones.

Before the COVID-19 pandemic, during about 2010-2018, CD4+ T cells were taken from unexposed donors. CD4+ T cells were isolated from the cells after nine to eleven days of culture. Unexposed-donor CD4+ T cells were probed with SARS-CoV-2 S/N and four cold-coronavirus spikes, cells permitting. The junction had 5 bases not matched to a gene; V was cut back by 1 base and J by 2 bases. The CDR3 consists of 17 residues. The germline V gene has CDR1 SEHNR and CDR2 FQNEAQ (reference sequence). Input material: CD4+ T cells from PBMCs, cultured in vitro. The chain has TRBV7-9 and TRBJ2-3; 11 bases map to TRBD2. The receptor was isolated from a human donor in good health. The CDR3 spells CASSLGASGGITDTQYF. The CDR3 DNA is TGTGCCAGCAGCTTAGGAGCTAGCGGGGGGATCACAGATACGCAGTATTTT.